This note documents a single T cell receptor (beta chain) sequence. The antigen is unknown. This CDR3 comprises 13 residues. Trimming pared 2 bases from V and 5 bases from J, leaving 10 bases between. Germline V gene data show CDR1 as SGHVS and CDR2 as FNYEAQ. The entry originates in a study of identifying expanded T cells in peripheral blood. Whole-study results and caveats: Over two and four weeks, about 15 and 19 clones changed, versus around 1.3 between replicates. Variance in clone template counts between roughly 2-week samples significantly increased with total template count across all healthy donors.

Some clones are missing from TCRdb's copy, which holds only in-frame ones; the method was immunoSEQ multiplex PCR. The sample has 110,000 or so clones, roughly 90% seen once. Collection occurred without any documented infections or immune events in donors. The sequenced material came from blood. The TCR originated in a person between 18 and 70 years old in good health. The V and J genes are TRBV7-6 and TRBJ2-7, with D uncertain. The CDR3 reads CASSLLVRDEQYF. CDR3 bases: TGTGCCAGCAGCTTACTGGTCCGGGACGAGCAGTACTTC.